The clone carrying this TCR beta chain was counted only a few times. Antigen: not known. The data were taken from a study of CD8 T cells in ankylosing spondylitis. Study outcomes and limitations: Disease-associated clones were reportedly significantly overrepresented in matched ankylosing spondylitis synovial fluid. Some of these motif variants have turned up before, in reports on reactive arthritis synovial fluid and blood.

TCRdb itself ran the 5' RACE reads through MiXCR, one entry per CDR3 protein. The top ten clones hold roughly 9.6% of a sample with roughly 180,000 distinct CDR3 sequences, around 13% of them seen once. The CDR3 length is 15 residues. The trim removed 6 bases at V and 1 base at J, leaving 3 bases unmatched. Per germline, CDR1 SGHAT and CDR2 FQNNGV. The J gene is TRBJ2-4, the V gene TRBV11-2, with TRBD2 identical over 10 bases. Sequencing was done on a sample of blood, either unsorted or a sorted T cell fraction (not recorded which). This receptor was obtained from a female donor with ankylosing spondylitis or in good health (not recorded which). CDR3 in amino acids: CASRLAGVAKNIQYF. The CDR3 DNA reads TGTGCCAGCAGGCTAGCGGGAGTGGCCAAAAACATTCAGTACTTC. Full variable domain (remainder filled in from reference TRBV11-2 and TRBJ2-4): EAGVAQSPRYKIIEKRQSVAFWCNPISGHATLYWYQQILGQGPKLLIQFQNNGVVDDSQLPKDRFSAERLKGVDSTLKIQPAKLEDSAVYLCASRLAGVAKNIQYFGAGTRLSVL.